This TCR beta chain was identified in a study of shared clonotypes between healthy human individuals (dated by TCRdb to 2020 to 2022). Describing the broader study: The cohort comprised a couple of women and a few men aged 18 to 49 years. Blood TCR repertoires of 5 or 6 healthy adults were deeply sequenced to estimate repertoire size and the extent of clonotype sharing between individuals. To increase sequencing depth and limit assay-specific biases, TCR repertoire library preparation and sequencing were carried out by different laboratories using diverse techniques. Each donor's leukapheresis produced roughly between roughly 0.94 and 9.5 billion PBMCs. For each donor, three plates each were used for CD4 naive and CD4 memory, two plates were used for CD8 naive, and one plate was used for CD8 memory.

CD8 naive samples consisted of CD45RO-negative cells that were positively selected for CCR7, yielding a CD45RA+CCR7+ population without TemRA cells. The donors were healthy, HIV-negative adults with no recently reported acute infections or vaccinations. Every donor was a Caucasian adult living in Nashville, Tennessee, USA. Blood was collected by leukapheresis, and PBMCs were isolated by Ficoll-Histopaque density gradient centrifugation and then cryopreserved in liquid nitrogen vapor phase. Purity and quantity of every magnetically sorted T cell population were checked by analytical flow cytometry. Genomic DNA was isolated from each sorted fraction and quantified by UV absorbance on a Nanodrop 2000c. Study-wide conclusions, independent of this receptor: Compared with non-shared clonotypes, clonotypes shared by all four sorted-subset donors had higher generation probabilities. Only blood was sampled, and tissue TCR repertoires likely differ from those in blood. When a few donors were compared, the shared fraction of clonotypes was about 5.4% for naive CD4, around 3.6% for naive CD8, more than 2% for memory CD4, and 0.35% to 0.5% for memory CD8. Estimated clonotype richness was generally larger for naive than for memory subsets. The small number of donors limited the genetic and exposure-history diversity represented. Rarefaction of sorted-subset datasets indicated incomplete sequencing despite the large sequencing depth. Based on pairwise subsampling, the degree of clonotype sharing among donors was expected to be affected by sequencing depth.

The germline V gene encodes CDR1 SGHDT and CDR2 YYEEEE. The junction shows trimming of 3 bases on V and 3 bases on J, plus 11 bases between the germline ends. The CDR3 runs 14 amino acids, cysteine and phenylalanine included. Only CDR3 DNA is held: 42 bases, read in frame from base 1. Using the deep immunoSEQ assay, multiplex PCR amplified TCR CDR3 regions from genomic DNA. Genomic DNA extracted from each cell subset was distributed evenly over all wells of several immunoSEQ 96-well plates, and each plate served as one replicate. For sorted subsets, approximately 190 ng genomic DNA, equal to 30,000 or so T cell genomes, was loaded into each replicate PCR. Purified libraries were measured with a Qubit 3.0 fluorometer, size-checked on a Bioanalyzer 2100, and measured again with the KAPA Library Quantification kit. Every immunoSEQ 96-well plate was sequenced on a separate single-read 150-cycle Illumina NextSeq 550 flow cell. Concerning the study's data processing: The immunoSEQ output contained only junctional sequences without quality scores, so filtering could not match that applied to full-length reads. Sequences were annotated with PyIR, a Python wrapper for IgBLAST v1.9, and V/J genes and CDR3 were assigned using IMGT germline references. Any read was removed if the V/J assignment was weak (E-value above 1e-6), the CDR3 was missing, or the read contained stop codons, out-of-frame junctions, or ambiguous translated residues. V3J clonotypes were defined as sequences sharing the same inferred V gene, J gene, and CDR3 amino acid sequence. To compute the percentage overlap between repertoires, the number of shared unique clonotypes was divided by the size of the smaller repertoire. Three approaches were used to assess repertoire richness: RTK rarefaction, the Chao1 estimator, and Recon v2.1 estimates of unobserved clonotypes. Generation probabilities for all TCRbeta clonotypes obtained by the gDNA method from a handful of donors were computed using OLGA. TCRdb holds this immuneACCESS table with in-frame rearrangements only. Some clones are missing; in checked studies, unresolved V genes explain under half, and the rest has no known cause. V, J and clone size derive from that table, while D and trimming were established from the DNA sequence. The sample profile shows nearly 600,000 clones; over 95% of them were found once. The ten top clones hold less than 0.13% of the sample.

Worth noting for this clone: Its antigen remains unidentified. The input lacks base qualities; no much larger clone sits a single base away.

The sequenced sample consisted of naive CD8+ T cells sorted from blood. The cell subset or site label corresponds to: CD45RA+CCR7+. This TCR was recovered from a woman under 40 in good health. The sequence links TRBV5-6 to TRBJ2-3; TRBD1 is a weak D gene call, 6 bases matching. CDR3 region: CASSWGQGTDTQYF. The DNA sequence follows: TGTGCCAGCAGCTGGGGGCAGGGGACAGATACGCAGTATTTT.